This TCR beta chain derives from a study of blood T cell repertoires in COVID-19. Background on the study: Samples representing acute and convalescent COVID-19 were sourced from the United States, Italy and Spain. In each case, the material was cDNA or gDNA derived from T cells, B-cell-depleted T cells, or PBMCs.

Looked up from germline, CDR1 is PRHDT and CDR2 is FYEKMQ (reference sequence). This CDR3 has 16 residues. The ends lost 5 bases at V and 3 bases at J; junction bases unmatched: 8. Profiled with immunoSEQ multiplex PCR; TCRdb holds only in-frame clones, not every one. Found here are about 100,000 clones, 85% to 90% of them singletons; the top ten hold 4.5% to 5.5%. Input material: peripheral blood. V and J are TRBV13 and TRBJ1-1, with 11 nucleotides matching TRBD1. The TCR originated in a human donor in a cohort sampled during active COVID-19. The CDR3 DNA is TGTGCCAGCAGCCTACGGACAGGGGGCGCGGACACTGAAGCTTTCTTT. It translates to CASSLRTGGADTEAFF.